Presented here are 17 T cell receptor beta chains from one specimen sequenced in a study of vaccination effects on CD4 cells after COVID-19. Their recognized antigens are unknown. Peptide-pool stimulation followed by sequencing identified expanded antigen-specific CD4+ clonotypes in the ViraFEST assay. Culturing for nine to ten days preceded CD4+ T cell isolation. In the vaccine recipients, nucleocapsid antibodies were negative and there was no prior SARS-CoV-2 infection. The protocol was immunoSEQ multiplex PCR, while the TCRdb copy is restricted to in-frame clones and leaves out a portion. The sample holds around 79,000 clones; around 81% are singletons and the top ten take over 9.5%. Sequences were derived from CD4+ T cells from PBMCs cultured with SARS-CoV-2 spike peptides, sampled before COVID-19 vaccination. These TCRs come from a human donor who received a COVID-19 vaccine.

Only one count was recorded for this clone. The chain joins TRBV30 to TRBJ2-2; 8 nucleotides align to TRBD1. The length of the CDR3 is 14 residues. Trimming at V came to 4 bases and at J to 3 bases, leaving 4 bases not matched to a gene. Per the germline V gene, CDR1 is GTSNPN and CDR2 is SVGIG (reference sequence). The chain's CDR3 is CAWKVQGDTGELFF. CDR3 nucleotides: TGTGCCTGGAAAGTACAGGGGGACACCGGGGAGCTGTTTTTT.

The J gene is TRBJ1-2, the V gene TRBV7-8; D not resolved. Per germline, CDR1 SGHVS and CDR2 FQNEAQ. The CDR3 is 13 amino acids. The ends were cut back, 5 bases at V and 7 bases at J, with 14 bases in the middle. The CDR3 coding sequence is TGTGCCAGCAGCATATTAGAGAAAGCTGGCTACACCTTC. Encoded protein: CASSILEKAGYTF.

This clone occurred once. The rearrangement joins TRBV7-2 to TRBJ2-5, with D possibly matching TRBD1 (5 bases). The ends were cut back, 6 bases at V and 3 bases at J, with 8 bases in the middle. Germline loops: CDR1 SGHTA, CDR2 FQGNSA. The CDR3 is 12 amino acids. The CDR3 reads CASRGREETQYF. As DNA, the CDR3 is TGTGCCAGCAGGGGGCGCGAAGAGACCCAGTACTTC.

The chain employs TRBV5-1 and TRBJ2-2, with D possibly TRBD1 on 6 matching bases. The CDR3 is 16 amino acids. The germline V gene encodes CDR1 SGHRS and CDR2 YFSETQ. V lost 1 base, J lost 7 bases, and 17 bases lay in between. CDR3 DNA sequence: TGCGCCAGCAGCTTGAGGGCAGGGGAAATTGGCGGGGAGCTGTTTTTT. Translated, it gives CASSLRAGEIGGELFF.

The chain joins TRBV5-1 to TRBJ2-3, with a weak D call TRBD2 (5 bases). The CDR3 consists of 16 residues. Trimming removed 9 bases at V and 2 bases at J, with 22 bases between. Germline CDR1 and CDR2: SGHRS and YFSETQ. The CDR3 DNA sequence: TGCGCCAACGTACTAGGCTCACCTACCGCCACAGATACGCAGTATTTT. This encodes CANVLGSPTATDTQYF.

The V gene is TRBV6-5, the J gene TRBJ1-1; 7 nucleotides agree with TRBD1. CDR1 is MNHEY, CDR2 SVGAGI, per germline. The V gene end was trimmed by 5 bases and the J gene end by 4 bases; junction bases not matched to a gene: 10. The CDR3 contains 15 residues. CDR3 sequence reads: CASSRPGRGITEAFF. CDR3 nucleotide sequence: TGTGCCAGCAGTAGACCTGGCAGGGGGATCACTGAAGCTTTCTTT.

The chain is built from TRBV3-1 (or the pseudogene TRBV3-2) and TRBJ1-2; 7 positions agree with TRBD1. The V segment lost 5 bases and the J segment 3 bases; nucleotides outside the gene matches: 6. The V gene's germline CDR1 is LGHDT and CDR2 YNNKEL (reference sequence). The CDR3 has 14 residues. The CDR3 here is CASSRKGGDYGYTF. In nucleotides, the CDR3 is TGTGCCAGCAGCAGGAAAGGGGGCGACTATGGCTACACCTTC.

This clone was recorded only once. The chain joins TRBV18 to TRBJ2-2; possibly TRBD1 for D (5 bases). V lost 4 bases and J lost 6, with 12 bases in between. The germline CDR1 and CDR2 sequences are KGHSH and LQKENI. This CDR3 region has 14 residues. The CDR3 region has the DNA TGTGCCAGCTCACTACAGGATCGGGCCGGGGAGCTGTTTTTT. This gives the protein CASSLQDRAGELFF. Combining the CDR3 with reference TRBV18 and TRBJ2-2 gives the whole variable domain NAGVMQNPRHLVRRRGQEARLRCSPMKGHSHVYWYRQLPEEGLKFMVYLQKENIIDESGMPKERFSAEFPKEGPSILRIQQVVRGDSAAYFCASSLQDRAGELFFGEGSRLTVL.

The chain recombines TRBV12-5 with TRBJ2-7; D is uncertain. V was clipped by 7 bases and J by 6 bases, with 25 bases between them. CDR3 length: 16 amino acids. The V gene's germline CDR1 is LGHNT and CDR2 FRNRAP. The CDR3 coding sequence is TGTGCTAGTGTCCTCAGCCGGGCCCCGCGGTTCGGCGAGCAGTACGTC. It codes for CASVLSRAPRFGEQYV.

The chain carries TRBV3-1 (or the pseudogene TRBV3-2) and TRBJ1-2, with no clear D. Trimming left V 4 bases short and J 10 bases short, with 16 bases between. CDR1 and CDR2 from the germline V gene are LGHDT and YNNKEL (reference sequence). The CDR3 totals 13 residues. The DNA for the CDR3 is TGTGCCAGCAGCCCCGTCGGGCAGGTTCTCTACACCTTC. Translating it yields CASSPVGQVLYTF.

The chain combines TRBV6-5 with TRBJ1-1, with unresolved D. Per germline, CDR1 MNHEY and CDR2 SVGAGI. This CDR3 is built from 14 residues. Deletions cut 5 bases from V and 1 base from J, with 11 bases between. The CDR3 DNA reads as TGTGCCAGCAGTCCCCAGGCCACGAACACTGAAGCTTTCTTT. It translates to CASSPQATNTEAFF.

This rearrangement joins TRBV29-1 to TRBJ1-1, with TRBD1 as a possible D gene (5 bases). Germline CDR1 and CDR2: SQVTM and ANQGSEA. CDR3 length: 14 residues. The ends were cut back, 3 bases at V and 1 base at J, with 12 bases in the middle. Here the CDR3 reads CSVDPQGQNTEAFF. In DNA form, the CDR3 reads TGCAGCGTTGATCCGCAGGGCCAGAACACTGAAGCTTTCTTT.

The chain combines TRBV27 with TRBJ1-2, with 8 bases fitting TRBD1. Per the germline V gene, CDR1 is MNHEY and CDR2 is SMNVEV (reference sequence). V was clipped by 6 bases and J by 4 bases; unmatched bases: 10. The CDR3 loop spans 15 amino acids. CDR3 protein: CASRRGDRPRYGYTF. CDR3 nucleotide sequence: TGTGCCAGCAGGAGAGGGGACAGGCCCCGCTATGGCTACACCTTC.

This chain connects TRBV4-3 to TRBJ1-4, with D unresolved. CDR1 LGHNA and CDR2 YSLEER come from the germline V gene. V lost 0 bases and J lost 5, with 10 bases in between. This CDR3 has 15 residues. This CDR3 is CASSQDLPNNEKLFF. In nucleotides, the CDR3 is TGCGCCAGCAGCCAAGACCTCCCAAACAATGAAAAACTGTTTTTT.

The J gene is TRBJ1-1, the V gene TRBV5-1; D is ambiguous. Germline V lookup: CDR1 SGHRS, CDR2 YFSETQ. V shed 3 bases and J shed 0 bases, with 9 bases lying between them. The CDR3 extends over 14 amino acids. In DNA, the CDR3 is TGCGCCAGCAGCTACAGTGGAATGAACACTGAAGCTTTCTTT. Its translation is CASSYSGMNTEAFF.

CDR3 region: CASRPRGSTEAFF. Here the CDR3 DNA reads TGTGCCAGTCGGCCCCGAGGAAGCACTGAAGCTTTCTTT. This chain uses TRBV7-9 with TRBJ1-1; D gene unclear. CDR1 is SEHNR, CDR2 FQNEAQ, per germline (reference sequence). V was shortened by 9 bases and J by 4 bases, with 15 bases between the two germline ends. This CDR3 has 13 amino acids.

The V gene is TRBV6-2 or TRBV6-3, the J gene TRBJ1-6; 12 bases align to TRBD1. V was pared by 6 bases and J by 7 bases, with 7 bases of the junction left unmatched. CDR3 length equals 16 residues. Germline V gene data show CDR1 as MNHEY and CDR2 as SVGEGT. As DNA, the CDR3 is TGTGCCAGCAGCCTGGGACAGGGGGCGCGGAATTCACCCCTCCACTTT. Encoded protein: CASSLGQGARNSPLHF.